The sequence of this T cell receptor beta chain was determined in a study of blood T cells in healthy people across ages. With a J-beta primer mix and a sample-barcoded 5' primer, a second PCR ran about 7 to 11 cycles. A template-switch adaptor that had 12 random nucleotides put a tag on each cDNA molecule. A single record per CDR3 protein comes from TCRdb applying MiXCR to the 5' RACE reads. The sample includes around 1,500,000 distinct CDR3 sequences, 40% to 50% of them seen just once. This CDR3 has 16 amino acids. Germline values: CDR1 DFQATT, CDR2 SNEGSKA (reference sequence). The junction had 10 bases not matched to a gene; V was cut back by 3 bases and J by 5 bases.

This clonotype was obtained from a woman aged 18-29 years in good health. The V and J genes are TRBV20-1 and TRBJ2-7; 13 bases agree with TRBD2. Sequenced input: blood. Written as DNA, the CDR3 is TGCAGTGCTAGGCCAAGGACTAGCGGGAGACTCGACGAGCAGTACTTC. Protein sequence: CSARPRTSGRLDEQYF.